A single sample is the source of the 10 T cell receptor beta chains below, sequenced in a study of circulating and synovial CD4+ cells in juvenile arthritis. The method was immunoSEQ multiplex PCR; TCRdb's version includes in-frame clones alone and lacks a portion of them. The sample consists of approximately 15,000 clones, around 91% of them appearing once. Sequencing was carried out using CD4+ T cells from blood. Receptors originate from a human donor with juvenile idiopathic arthritis.

CDR3 region: CASRSITSGRADTQYF. In DNA form, the CDR3 reads TGCGCCAGCAGATCTATTACTAGCGGGAGGGCAGATACGCAGTATTTT. The chain combines TRBV5-1 with TRBJ2-3, with 13 bases that match TRBD2. The CDR3 has 16 amino acids. CDR1 is SGHRS and CDR2 is YFSETQ in the germline V gene. J lost 4 bases, V lost 5 bases, and 7 bases had no gene match.

V and J are TRBV10-3 and TRBJ2-7; D is perhaps TRBD2 (6 bases). The length of the CDR3 is 14 residues. V shed 7 bases and J shed 0 bases, with 13 bases lying between them. The germline V gene encodes CDR1 ENHRY and CDR2 SYGVKD. The CDR3 sequence is CAIMDWEDSYEQYF. Here the CDR3 DNA reads TGTGCCATCATGGACTGGGAGGACTCCTACGAGCAGTACTTC.

This clone turned up a few times. Other DNA sequences in the sample encode the same CDR3. The rearrangement uses TRBV11-2 and TRBJ1-6, with 8 bases fitting TRBD1. V trimming: 5 bases; J trimming: 7 bases; junction bases outside the gene matches: 10. This CDR3 is 16 amino acids long. Germline V gene data show CDR1 as SGHAT and CDR2 as FQNNGV. The CDR3 here is CASSPRDRTWNSPLHF. As DNA, the CDR3 is TGTGCCAGCAGCCCCCGGGACAGGACTTGGAATTCACCCCTCCACTTT.

This clone occurred once. The chain employs TRBV29-1 and TRBJ2-3; 9 bases agree with TRBD2. The CDR3 has 15 amino acids. V lost 5 bases, J lost 3 bases, and 9 bases stayed unmatched. The V gene's germline CDR1 is SQVTM and CDR2 ANQGSEA. CDR3 region: CSVSRVAGETDTQYF. The CDR3 DNA follows: TGCAGCGTTAGTAGGGTAGCGGGGGAAACAGATACGCAGTATTTT.

This rearrangement joins TRBV7-9 to TRBJ2-5; D is perhaps TRBD1 (5 bases). The germline V gene has CDR1 SEHNR and CDR2 FQNEAQ (reference sequence). The CDR3 extends over 15 amino acids. Between the trimmed V and J ends, which lost 4 bases and 5 bases, there was a span of 17 bases. The CDR3 DNA sequence: TGTGCCAGCAGCTCCATTAGGGGATCCACTGAGACCCAGTACTTC. It codes for CASSSIRGSTETQYF.

Comments on this clone: The junction does not match germline at one end; this may be a read error. This chain links TRBV5-1 with TRBJ1-1; TRBD1 aligns across 10 bases. CDR1 and CDR2 from the germline V gene are SGHRS and YFSETQ. This CDR3 spans 15 amino acids. The CDR3 bases are TGCGTCAGCAGCAACGACAGGGGGCGCCGAACTGAAGCTTTCTTT. Amino acids: CVSSNDRGRRTEAFF.

The genes are TRBV7-9 and TRBJ2-7, with 7 bases identical to TRBD2. V trimming: 5 bases; J trimming: 9 bases; junction bases outside the gene matches: 16. The CDR3 has 15 residues. Per germline, CDR1 SEHNR and CDR2 FQNEAQ (reference sequence). CDR3 loop: CASSPSGGRELTQYF. The CDR3 DNA reads as TGTGCCAGCAGCCCATCGGGGGGTCGTGAGTTAACGCAGTACTTC.

This CDR3 is CASSARPGNTEAFF. CDR3 coding DNA: TGTGCCAGCAGCGCCCGGCCGGGGAACACTGAAGCTTTCTTT. The chain has TRBV5-4 and TRBJ1-1; D remains ambiguous. Germline CDR1 SGHNT, CDR2 YYREEE (reference sequence). This CDR3 has 14 amino acids. V was pared by 4 bases and J by 1 base, with 11 bases between.

The V and J genes are TRBV19 and TRBJ2-7, with D possibly being TRBD1 (6 bases). The CDR3 extends over 16 amino acids. V shed 4 bases and J shed 0 bases, with 16 bases lying between them. Germline V lookup: CDR1 LNHDA, CDR2 SQIVND (reference sequence). The CDR3 DNA reads TGTGCCAGTAGTAACCAGGGGTTCTCGAGCTCCTACGAGCAGTACTTC. Amino acids: CASSNQGFSSSYEQYF.

The genes are TRBV2 and TRBJ2-1, with 9 bases identical to TRBD2. CDR3 length: 15 amino acids. Germline V gives CDR1 SNHLY, CDR2 FYNNEI. V was clipped by 3 bases and J by 4 bases; unmatched bases: 4. In nucleotides, the CDR3 is TGTGCCAGCAGTGAGGCGGGAGGGCCTTACAATGAGCAGTTCTTC. This encodes CASSEAGGPYNEQFF.